The 17 T cell receptor beta chains below come from one sample, sequenced in a study of T cell changes during pregnancy in multiple sclerosis. Repertoires were generated with immunoSEQ multiplex PCR, while TCRdb's copy carries only in-frame clones and drops some. The top ten hold about 3% of the sample, which has about 62,000 clones, roughly 92% seen once. The input for sequencing was CD8+ T cells from peripheral blood mononuclear cells, taken in the second trimester of pregnancy. Receptors originate from a female donor with multiple sclerosis, enrolled in a pregnancy study.

The chain links TRBV5-4 to TRBJ2-1, with 9 bases matching TRBD2. Trimming at V came to 3 bases and at J to 9 bases, leaving 7 bases not matched to a gene. Germline V gene lookup returns CDR1 SGHNT and CDR2 YYREEE (reference sequence). The CDR3 has 14 amino acids. The chain's CDR3 is CASSSAGGPGEQFF. The DNA for the CDR3 is TGTGCCAGCAGCTCGGCGGGAGGGCCGGGTGAGCAGTTCTTC.

The chain joins TRBV4-1 to TRBJ1-2, with TRBD1 as a possible D gene (6 bases). Between the trimmed V and J ends, which lost 1 base and 7 bases, there was a span of 13 bases. Germline loops: CDR1 MGHRA, CDR2 YSYEKL. This CDR3 region has 14 residues. The CDR3 sequence is CASSQVAGASGYTF. Here the CDR3 DNA reads TGCGCCAGCAGCCAAGTCGCGGGGGCTTCTGGCTACACCTTC.

This clone was found once. V gene TRBV5-5 combines with J gene TRBJ1-2, with a weak D call TRBD1 (6 bases). The CDR3 runs to 13 residues. V lost 1 base to trimming and J lost 7 bases, with 11 bases between them. From germline, CDR1 is SGHKS and CDR2 YYEKEE (reference sequence). CDR3 loop: CASSLNRVLGYTF. CDR3 DNA sequence: TGTGCCAGCAGCTTGAACAGGGTCCTTGGCTACACCTTC.

This chain links TRBV18 with TRBJ1-1; D gene ambiguous. V was cut by 4 bases and J by 3 bases, with 9 bases left in between. CDR3 length: 13 amino acids. Germline CDR1 is KGHSH and CDR2 is LQKENI. CDR3 amino acids: CASSLASHTEAFF. CDR3 sequence (DNA): TGTGCCAGCTCACTAGCTAGCCACACTGAAGCTTTCTTT.

This clone was seen just once. The chain has TRBV7-9 and TRBJ2-7; tentative D call: TRBD2 (6 bases). The CDR3 covers 12 residues. Deletions cut 5 bases from V and 12 bases from J, with 17 bases between. The germline V gene has CDR1 SEHNR and CDR2 FQNEAQ (reference sequence). CDR3 sequence reads: CASSPLGGLRYF. CDR3 DNA: TGTGCCAGCAGCCCCCTCGGGGGACTGCGGTACTTC. Based on the CDR3 plus reference TRBV7-9 and TRBJ2-7, the full variable domain is DTGVSQNPRHKITKRGQNVTFRCDPISEHNRLYWYRQTLGQGPEFLTYFQNEAQLEKSRLLSDRFSAERPKGSFSTLEIQRTEQGDSAMYLCASSPLGGLRYFGPGTRLTVT.

This clone was recorded once. The chain couples TRBV28 to TRBJ2-7; possibly TRBD2 for D (5 bases). CDR3 length: 13 amino acids. Trimming removed 6 bases from V and 4 bases from J, with 13 bases in between. Germline CDR1 reads MDHEN; CDR2 reads SYDVKM. DNA for the CDR3: TGTGCCAGCAGCCCAGCCGAGGGATACGAGCAGTACTTC. Translation gives CASSPAEGYEQYF.

On this clone: In the same sample, other DNA sequences code for this CDR3. This chain links TRBV27 with TRBJ2-7; D remains ambiguous. CDR1 MNHEY and CDR2 SMNVEV come from the germline V gene (reference sequence). The CDR3 has 12 residues. V dropped 6 bases and J dropped 0 bases, with 6 bases sitting between them. The CDR3 nucleotides read TGTGCCAGCAGCTCCAGCTCCTACGAGCAGTACTTC. It specifies CASSSSSYEQYF.

The chain couples TRBV29-1 to TRBJ1-2, with D hard to call. CDR3 length: 16 amino acids. V lost 0 bases, J lost 2 bases, and 16 bases lay in between. Germline lookup yields CDR1 SQVTM and CDR2 ANQGSEA. The CDR3 sequence: CSVEDLMGDTNYGYTF. DNA of the CDR3: TGCAGCGTTGAAGATCTTATGGGAGACACCAACTATGGCTACACCTTC.

The chain recombines TRBV2 with TRBJ2-7; TRBD2 agrees at 8 bases. After removal of 6 bases from V and 3 bases from J, the junction contained 4 bases not matched to a gene. Germline lookup yields CDR1 SNHLY and CDR2 FYNNEI. The CDR3 consists of 13 residues. Here the CDR3 reads CASRGTSDYEQYF. The CDR3 DNA sequence: TGTGCCAGCAGGGGGACTAGTGACTACGAGCAGTACTTC. The full variable domain, in which reference TRBV2 and TRBJ2-7 provide the parts outside the CDR3, is EPEVTQTPSHQVTQMGQEVILRCVPISNHLYFYWYRQILGQKVEFLVSFYNNEISEKSEIFDDQFSVERPDGSNFTLKIRSTKLEDSAMYFCASRGTSDYEQYFGPGTRLTVT.

J is TRBJ2-7 and V is TRBV5-6; D might be TRBD1 (6 bases). Germline-derived CDR1 and CDR2 are SGHDT and YYEEEE. The germline V and J ends were trimmed by 4 bases and 4 bases, with 15 bases remaining between them. The CDR3 length is 14 residues. The CDR3 bases are TGTGCCAGCAGCCCATGGAGTGGACAGTACGAGCAGTACTTC. This translates into CASSPWSGQYEQYF.

V and J are TRBV4-1 and TRBJ1-3; a possible D gene is TRBD1 (6 bases). Trimming pared 0 bases from V and 2 bases from J, leaving 17 bases between. CDR3 length equals 18 residues. CDR1 and CDR2 (germline): MGHRA, YSYEKL. CDR3 sequence reads: CASSQELGTLGTGNTIYF. The CDR3 DNA reads as TGCGCCAGCAGCCAAGAATTAGGGACATTGGGAACTGGAAACACCATATATTTT.

The chain joins TRBV7-6 to TRBJ2-1, with D possibly TRBD1 on 5 matching bases. Germline assignment: CDR1 SGHVS and CDR2 FNYEAQ. Trimming removed 1 base at V and 5 bases at J, with 12 bases between. CDR3 length equals 15 residues. The CDR3 loop is CASSLGRQIDNEQFF. The DNA of the CDR3 is TGTGCCAGCAGCTTAGGGCGACAGATCGACAATGAGCAGTTCTTC.

V and J are TRBV7-9 and TRBJ2-5; D ambiguous. Trimming took 2 bases from V and 3 from J, leaving 7 bases between them. There are 13 residues in the CDR3. Germline V lookup: CDR1 SEHNR, CDR2 FQNEAQ (reference sequence). CDR3 nucleotides: TGTGCCAGCAGCTTAAGTTCGGAAGAGACCCAGTACTTC. Protein sequence: CASSLSSEETQYF.

This clone has only a few counts. V usage is TRBV6-6 and J usage is TRBJ1-1; 9 bases are a match to TRBD1. The CDR3 extends over 13 amino acids. Germline V lookup: CDR1 MNHNY, CDR2 SVGAGI (reference sequence). The junction had 6 bases not matched to a gene; V was cut back by 8 bases and J by 5 bases. The CDR3 DNA reads TGTGCCAGCTACACAGGGGGCATTACTGAAGCTTTCTTT. This encodes CASYTGGITEAFF.

The chain carries TRBV19 and TRBJ2-2; D is undetermined. Germline V CDR1 and CDR2: LNHDA, SQIVND (reference sequence). The CDR3 runs to 13 residues. With 3 bases removed from V and 3 bases from J, the gap between germline ends came to 5 bases. CDR3 loop: CASSILHTGELFF. CDR3 bases: TGTGCCAGTAGTATCCTACACACCGGGGAGCTGTTTTTT. Filled out from reference TRBV19 and TRBJ2-2, the complete variable domain reads DGGITQSPKYLFRKEGQNVTLSCEQNLNHDAMYWYRQDPGQGLRLIYYSQIVNDFQKGDIAEGYSVSREKKESFPLTVTSAQKNPTAFYLCASSILHTGELFFGEGSRLTVL.

This chain connects TRBV19 to TRBJ1-5; D is perhaps TRBD1 (5 bases). CDR3 length equals 18 residues. Trimming took off 5 bases at V and 6 bases at J, with 26 bases between the two ends. Germline V lookup: CDR1 LNHDA, CDR2 SQIVND (reference sequence). The CDR3 protein is CASSSEALGGISGQPQHF. In DNA form, the CDR3 reads TGTGCCAGTAGTTCAGAAGCCCTCGGGGGTATTAGTGGTCAGCCCCAGCATTTT.

The V and J genes are TRBV5-4 and TRBJ2-3, with a tentative D call TRBD2 (6 bases). The CDR3 is 13 amino acids. Between the trimmed V and J ends, which lost 2 bases and 6 bases, there was a span of 10 bases. Germline-derived CDR1 and CDR2 are SGHNT and YYREEE (reference sequence). In DNA form, the CDR3 reads TGTGCCAGCAGCTTCTTCGCGGGGGATACGCAGTATTTT. Translation: CASSFFAGDTQYF.